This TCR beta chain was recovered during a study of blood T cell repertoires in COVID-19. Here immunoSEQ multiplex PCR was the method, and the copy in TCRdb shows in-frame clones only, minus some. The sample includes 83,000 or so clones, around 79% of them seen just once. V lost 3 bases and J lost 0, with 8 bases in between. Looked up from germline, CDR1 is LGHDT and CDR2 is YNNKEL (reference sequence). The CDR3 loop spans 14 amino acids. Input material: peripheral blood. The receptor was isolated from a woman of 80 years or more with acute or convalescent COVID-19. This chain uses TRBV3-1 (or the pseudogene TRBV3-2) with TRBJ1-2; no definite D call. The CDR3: CASSHLQSNYGYTF. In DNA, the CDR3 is TGTGCCAGCAGCCATCTACAGTCTAACTATGGCTACACCTTC.